The 29 T cell receptor beta chains presented below share a single source sample, sequenced in a study of CD4 T cells in relation to SARS-CoV-2 and coronaviruses. Which antigens these TCRs recognize remains unknown. CD4+ T cells from unexposed donors were obtained before the COVID-19 pandemic (2011-2018). The cells were cultured for over eight days before CD4+ T cells were isolated. Clones were sequenced by immunoSEQ multiplex PCR, and TCRdb holds only the in-frame ones, with some missing. The sample records 25,000 to 35,000 clones, about 80% being singletons. Sequencing was carried out using CD4+ T cells from PBMCs, cultured in vitro. Every receptor here comes from a human donor in good health.

For the CDR3, the DNA is TGTGCCAGCAGCTCGCTTTATCCGGGGAGCGTCAATCAGCCCCAGCATTTT. Protein: CASSSLYPGSVNQPQHF. The chain couples TRBV5-6 to TRBJ1-5, with unresolved D. This CDR3 spans 17 amino acids. V shed 3 bases and J shed 3 bases, with 19 bases lying between them. Per germline, CDR1 SGHDT and CDR2 YYEEEE.

The CDR3 is CATSPGGATQPQHF. The DNA of the CDR3 is TGTGCCACCAGCCCGGGAGGGGCAACTCAGCCCCAGCATTTT. J is TRBJ1-5 and V is TRBV10-3, with D perhaps TRBD1 (5 bases). The CDR3 spans 14 residues. CDR1 and CDR2 (germline): ENHRY, SYGVKD. V was cut by 10 bases and J by 6 bases, with 19 bases left in between.

The chain recombines TRBV7-9 with TRBJ1-2, with D possibly matching TRBD1 (5 bases). This CDR3 has 14 residues. CDR1 is SEHNR and CDR2 is FQNEAQ in the germline V gene (reference sequence). Trimming removed 2 bases from V and 5 bases from J, with 12 bases in between. The CDR3 DNA sequence: TGTGCCAGCAGCTTACCCGGGGCGGGTTATGGCTACACCTTC. Its protein is CASSLPGAGYGYTF.

The CDR3 DNA follows: TGTGCCAGCAGACGACAGGGTAATGAAAAACTGTTTTTT. Protein sequence: CASRRQGNEKLFF. J is TRBJ1-4 and V is TRBV27, with TRBD1 matching 7 bases. V gave up 6 bases and J gave up 4 bases; unmatched junction bases: 2. CDR1 MNHEY and CDR2 SMNVEV come from the germline V gene (reference sequence). The CDR3 consists of 13 residues.

The sample holds a few counts of this clone. The J gene is TRBJ2-2, the V gene TRBV29-1; no clear D gene. Germline lookup yields CDR1 SQVTM and CDR2 ANQGSEA. V was shortened by 3 bases and J by 4 bases, with 9 bases between the two germline ends. This CDR3 spans 13 amino acids. CDR3 loop: CSVDGQSTGELFF. In DNA, the CDR3 is TGCAGCGTTGATGGCCAGAGCACCGGGGAGCTGTTTTTT.

The chain couples TRBV7-2 to TRBJ1-5, with D possibly being TRBD1 (6 bases). Germline assignment: CDR1 SGHTA and CDR2 FQGNSA. The CDR3 runs 15 residues. The V end was cut by 5 bases, the J end by 7 bases, with 18 bases between. The CDR3 DNA sequence: TGTGCCAGCAGCCGGTCGGGGGCGTCAGACCAGCCCCAGCATTTT. Encoded protein: CASSRSGASDQPQHF.

This sequence joins TRBV5-4 and TRBJ1-1; TRBD1 matches at 10 bases. The ends lost 5 bases at V and 4 bases at J; junction bases unmatched: 5. CDR1 and CDR2 (germline): SGHNT, YYREEE (reference sequence). The CDR3 covers 14 residues. The CDR3 sequence: CASRRDRGSTEAFF. The CDR3 DNA follows: TGTGCCAGCAGAAGGGACAGGGGAAGCACTGAAGCTTTCTTT.

The rearrangement uses TRBV4-1 and TRBJ2-1; D gene ambiguous. With 2 bases removed from V and 4 bases from J, the gap between germline ends came to 9 bases. Germline V gene sequence: CDR1 MGHRA, CDR2 YSYEKL. The CDR3 is 14 residues long. CDR3 bases: TGCGCCAGCAGCCAAAGTTCCGTGTACAATGAGCAGTTCTTC. This translates into CASSQSSVYNEQFF.

The chain couples TRBV19 to TRBJ1-2, with D unresolved. The CDR3 sequence is 14 residues long. The V end lost 7 bases, the J end lost 5 bases, and 17 bases lay between the germline ends. Germline CDR1 and CDR2: LNHDA and SQIVND (reference sequence). The CDR3 here is CASTPPGPHYGYTF. DNA of the CDR3: TGTGCCAGTACCCCTCCCGGACCGCATTATGGCTACACCTTC. Filled out from reference TRBV19 and TRBJ1-2, the complete variable domain reads DGGITQSPKYLFRKEGQNVTLSCEQNLNHDAMYWYRQDPGQGLRLIYYSQIVNDFQKGDIAEGYSVSREKKESFPLTVTSAQKNPTAFYLCASTPPGPHYGYTFGSGTRLTVV.

This clone was seen only once. V is TRBV28 and J is TRBJ2-5; no definite D call. The CDR3 covers 11 residues. Trimming cost V 4 bases and J 7 bases, with 7 bases left between them. Germline assignment: CDR1 MDHEN and CDR2 SYDVKM. The CDR3 is CASSYTSTQYF. For the CDR3, the DNA is TGTGCCAGCAGTTACACGTCGACCCAGTACTTC. Using reference TRBV28 and TRBJ2-5 for the parts outside the CDR3, the full variable domain is DVKVTQSSRYLVKRTGEKVFLECVQDMDHENMFWYRQDPGLGLRLIYFSYDVKMKEKGDIPEGYSVSREKKERFSLILESASTNQTSMYLCASSYTSTQYFGPGTRLLVL.

The chain couples TRBV28 to TRBJ2-1, with a possible D match to TRBD2 (6 bases). Germline values: CDR1 MDHEN, CDR2 SYDVKM. The CDR3 is 16 residues long. The ends were cut back, 8 bases at V and 1 base at J, with 18 bases in the middle. CDR3 residues: CASGGGRRLSYNEQFF. The CDR3 nucleotides are TGTGCCAGCGGAGGAGGGCGTAGGTTATCCTACAATGAGCAGTTCTTC.

The V call is TRBV18, the J call TRBJ2-3, with 13 bases identical to TRBD2. Per the germline V gene, CDR1 is KGHSH and CDR2 is LQKENI. The CDR3 has 16 amino acids. V lost 3 bases, J lost 3 bases, and 3 bases stayed unmatched. The CDR3 sequence: CASSPGLAGDTDTQYF. CDR3 nucleotides: TGTGCCAGCTCACCCGGACTAGCGGGAGATACAGATACGCAGTATTTT.

The chain has TRBV7-2 and TRBJ2-3; TRBD2 matches 8 bases. V lost 6 bases and J lost 2; bases outside the gene matches: 13. The CDR3 contains 17 residues. Looked up from germline, CDR1 is SGHTA and CDR2 is FQGNSA. The chain's CDR3 is CASRWGAGGPITDTQYF. For the CDR3, the DNA is TGTGCCAGCAGATGGGGGGCGGGAGGACCAATCACAGATACGCAGTATTTT.

The genes are TRBV7-2 and TRBJ2-7; 8 positions agree with TRBD2. Germline V CDR1 and CDR2: SGHTA, FQGNSA. The CDR3 sequence is 15 residues long. V shed 2 bases, J shed 4 bases, and the junction held 7 bases outside the gene matches. The CDR3 sequence: CASSLSRGGGYEQYF. The CDR3 DNA is TGTGCCAGCAGCTTATCCCGTGGCGGGGGGTACGAGCAGTACTTC.

The chain has TRBV5-6 and TRBJ2-3; no clear D. CDR1 and CDR2 from the germline V gene are SGHDT and YYEEEE. V was pared by 0 bases and J by 8 bases, with 13 bases between. This CDR3 region has 14 residues. For the CDR3, the DNA is TGTGCCAGCAGCTTGGGTGCAGGCCCAGCTACGCAGTATTTT. It translates to CASSLGAGPATQYF.

The CDR3, as DNA: TGTGCCAGCAGTTACACCGGACAGATCACCGGGGAGCTGTTTTTT. Its translation: CASSYTGQITGELFF. The gene calls are TRBV6-6 and TRBJ2-2, with D possibly being TRBD1 (6 bases). The V end lost 2 bases, the J end lost 4 bases, and 11 bases lay between the germline ends. The CDR3 is 15 residues long. Germline V lookup: CDR1 MNHNY, CDR2 SVGAGI (reference sequence).

The rearrangement joins TRBV7-2 to TRBJ2-7; weak D call: TRBD1 (6 bases). Germline V gene lookup returns CDR1 SGHTA and CDR2 FQGNSA. V was trimmed by 2 bases and J by 0 bases, leaving 8 bases between them. This CDR3 comprises 14 residues. CDR3 nucleotide sequence: TGTGCCAGCAGCTTACAGGGGAGCTCCTACGAGCAGTACTTC. This translates into CASSLQGSSYEQYF.

This clone has just a few counts. The V call is TRBV4-3, the J call TRBJ1-2; tentative D call: TRBD1 (5 bases). V shed 1 base and J shed 2 bases, with 11 bases lying between them. The CDR3 covers 15 residues. CDR1 LGHNA and CDR2 YSLEER come from the germline V gene. DNA for the CDR3: TGCGCCAGCAGCCAAGGGCTCGGGGACAACTATGGCTACACCTTC. The encoded protein is CASSQGLGDNYGYTF.

This CDR3 is CASSEAGVELGNTIYF. CDR3 sequence (DNA): TGTGCCAGCAGTGAAGCAGGAGTAGAACTAGGAAACACCATATATTTT. The chain couples TRBV2 to TRBJ1-3; no clear D gene. Germline V gene sequence: CDR1 SNHLY, CDR2 FYNNEI. V lost 0 bases and J lost 4, with 13 bases in between. There are 16 residues in the CDR3. Full variable domain (remainder filled in from reference TRBV2 and TRBJ1-3): EPEVTQTPSHQVTQMGQEVILRCVPISNHLYFYWYRQILGQKVEFLVSFYNNEISEKSEIFDDQFSVERPDGSNFTLKIRSTKLEDSAMYFCASSEAGVELGNTIYFGEGSWLTVV.

The V call is TRBV11-2, the J call TRBJ2-7; D might be TRBD2 (6 bases). Germline CDR1 reads SGHAT; CDR2 reads FQNNGV. V was trimmed by 1 base and J by 0 bases, leaving 7 bases between them. The length of the CDR3 is 14 residues. The CDR3 DNA reads TGTGCCAGCAGCTTAGGGAGGGCCTCCTACGAGCAGTACTTC. It specifies CASSLGRASYEQYF.

This clone has only a few counts. The gene calls are TRBV7-3 and TRBJ2-2; the match to TRBD2 covers 7 bases. The CDR3 is 16 amino acids. Germline V gene data show CDR1 as SGHTA and CDR2 as FQGTGA. V was clipped by 1 base and J by 13 bases; unmatched bases: 15. The CDR3 bases are TGTGCCAGCAGCTTAAAGGGCGGGAGTACGTCCACGGCGCTGTTTTTT. It yields the protein CASSLKGGSTSTALFF.

The chain is built from TRBV7-2 and TRBJ1-2; D is undetermined. CDR3 length: 15 residues. In germline, CDR1 is SGHTA, CDR2 FQGNSA. Trimming pared 0 bases from V and 2 bases from J, leaving 10 bases between. The CDR3 DNA sequence: TGTGCCAGCAGCTTAGCGGCAGGTTCCAACTATGGCTACACCTTC. It specifies CASSLAAGSNYGYTF.

The rearrangement joins TRBV7-2 to TRBJ1-1, with unresolved D. This CDR3 is 12 amino acids long. The germline V gene encodes CDR1 SGHTA and CDR2 FQGNSA. V shed 10 bases and J shed 4 bases, with 13 bases lying between them. The CDR3 protein is CATSPSRTEAFF. In DNA form, the CDR3 reads TGTGCCACGTCACCGAGTCGCACTGAAGCTTTCTTT.

This clone was recorded only once. V usage is TRBV28 and J usage is TRBJ1-5; perhaps TRBD1 as D (5 bases). Germline V gives CDR1 MDHEN, CDR2 SYDVKM. The CDR3 runs 12 residues. V lost 8 bases and J 4 bases, leaving 9 bases between the germline ends. CDR3 nucleotides: TGTGCCAGCCAACAGGCTAATCAGCCCCAGCATTTT. It codes for CASQQANQPQHF.

V and J are TRBV7-6 and TRBJ2-3, with D perhaps assigned TRBD1 or TRBD2 (5 bases each). The CDR3 covers 16 residues. The ends were cut back, 5 bases at V and 5 bases at J, with 20 bases in the middle. The germline V gene has CDR1 SGHVS and CDR2 FNYEAQ. DNA for the CDR3: TGTGCCAGCAGCCTAGAGATCACGGCAGGGAGAGATACGCAGTATTTT. Translating gives CASSLEITAGRDTQYF.

In its sample, this clone was seen a few times. The V and J genes are TRBV5-6 and TRBJ2-1, with 7 bases identical to TRBD1. J was trimmed by 4 bases and V by 4 bases; bases with no gene match: 5. This CDR3 is 14 amino acids long. CDR1 SGHDT and CDR2 YYEEEE come from the germline V gene. The CDR3 DNA reads TGTGCCAGCAGCAAATTACAGGGGTACAATGAGCAGTTCTTC. Protein sequence: CASSKLQGYNEQFF. Looking up the rest from reference TRBV5-6 and TRBJ2-1 gives the full variable domain: DAGVTQSPTHLIKTRGQQVTLRCSPKSGHDTVSWYQQALGQGPQFIFQYYEEEERQRGNFPDRFSGHQFPNYSSELNVNALLLGDSALYLCASSKLQGYNEQFFGPGTRLTVL.

The rearrangement joins TRBV5-5 to TRBJ2-1, with D perhaps being TRBD1 or TRBD2 (6 bases each). The CDR3 runs 15 residues. Germline CDR1 reads SGHKS; CDR2 reads YYEKEE (reference sequence). Between the trimmed V and J ends, which lost 6 bases and 1 base, there was a span of 14 bases. The CDR3 region is CASTRGGESYNEQFF. The CDR3 nucleotides read TGTGCCAGCACCAGGGGAGGCGAGTCCTACAATGAGCAGTTCTTC.

This clone was detected only once. The gene calls are TRBV6-2 or TRBV6-3 and TRBJ1-1, with D possibly TRBD1 on 5 matching bases. The germline V and J ends were trimmed by 3 bases and 1 base, with 18 bases remaining between them. The CDR3 covers 17 residues. Germline CDR1 is MNHEY and CDR2 is SVGEGT. This CDR3 is CASSYSGDEKRNTEAFF. CDR3 bases: TGTGCCAGCAGTTATTCCGGGGACGAAAAAAGGAACACTGAAGCTTTCTTT.

This clone was found once. V is TRBV6-5 and J is TRBJ1-2, with D perhaps matching TRBD1 (6 bases). Germline V gene lookup returns CDR1 MNHEY and CDR2 SVGAGI. The ends were cut back, 2 bases at V and 1 base at J, with 11 bases in the middle. This CDR3 is built from 15 residues. CDR3 nucleotide sequence: TGTGCCAGCAGTTACCTGACCAGGGGTAACTATGGCTACACCTTC. Protein sequence: CASSYLTRGNYGYTF.